The rows below give T cell receptor beta chains drawn from one sample of a study of blood T cells in healthy people across ages. MiXCR was run by TCRdb on the 5' RACE reads, yielding one entry per CDR3 protein. Of hundreds of thousands of distinct CDR3 sequences listed, under 65% are singletons. Sequenced material: blood. These receptors were obtained from a man in his 60s in good health. Both conserved end residues are part of each CDR3. The D gene is left open where the match is weak. Clone size is stated in some rows and not others, as once, few, many or a class when expanded.

V: TRBV7-9; J: TRBJ1-1; D: -; size: -; CDR3: CASTPGGSNTEAFF; DNA: TGTGCCAGCACCCCCGGGGGATCGAACACTGAAGCTTTCTTT
V: TRBV7-2; J: TRBJ2-5; D: TRBD2; size: -; CDR3: CASSPWGTSGGRETQYF; DNA: TGTGCCAGCAGCCCTTGGGGCACTAGCGGGGGGAGGGAGACCCAGTACTTC
V: TRBV29-1; J: TRBJ1-1; D: -; size: -; CDR3: CSVGILLNTEAFF; DNA: TGCAGCGTTGGGATCCTCTTGAACACTGAAGCTTTCTTT
V: TRBV20-1; J: TRBJ2-5; D: TRBD2; size: few; CDR3: CSASVWLAGGQETQYF; DNA: TGCAGTGCTAGTGTTTGGCTAGCGGGGGGGCAAGAGACCCAGTACTTC
V: TRBV3-1; J: TRBJ2-1; D: -; size: -; CDR3: CASSQGLVGDNEQFF; DNA: TGTGCCAGCAGCCAAGGTCTAGTTGGCGACAATGAGCAGTTCTTC
V: TRBV6-6; J: TRBJ2-7; D: TRBD1; size: -; CDR3: CASIPGQGTHEQYF; DNA: TGTGCCAGCATTCCGGGACAGGGAACTCACGAGCAGTACTTC
V: TRBV29-1; J: TRBJ2-7; D: TRBD1; size: -; CDR3: CSVSGTVEQYF; DNA: TGCAGCGTCTCCGGGACAGTAGAGCAGTACTTC
V: TRBV24-1; J: TRBJ2-1; D: -; size: -; CDR3: CATSDSNPSSYNEQFF; DNA: TGTGCCACCAGTGATTCAAACCCGAGCTCCTACAATGAGCAGTTCTTC
V: TRBV11-2; J: TRBJ1-2; D: TRBD1; size: -; CDR3: CASSPQGDYGYTF; DNA: TGTGCCAGCAGCCCACAGGGGGACTATGGCTACACCTTC
V: TRBV11-3; J: TRBJ2-1; D: -; size: once; CDR3: CASGPIPGGQQFF; DNA: TGTGCCAGCGGCCCCATCCCCGGGGGGCAGCAGTTCTTC
V: TRBV9; J: TRBJ2-3; D: TRBD2; size: -; CDR3: CASSNIGTSGGLGTDTQYF; DNA: TGTGCCAGCAGTAACATCGGGACTAGCGGGGGACTGGGCACAGATACGCAGTATTTT
V: TRBV18; J: TRBJ1-1; D: -; size: -; CDR3: CASSRGEAHTEAFF; DNA: TGTGCCAGCTCACGTGGCGAGGCCCACACTGAAGCTTTCTTT
V: TRBV4-1; J: TRBJ1-2; D: -; size: few; CDR3: CASSQVFEMGPRSGYTF; DNA: TGCGCCAGCAGCCAAGTTTTTGAGATGGGACCGAGGAGCGGCTACACCTTC
V: TRBV20-1; J: TRBJ2-1; D: TRBD2; size: -; CDR3: CSAGSGGWSYNEQFF; DNA: TGCAGTGCTGGGAGCGGGGGATGGTCCTACAATGAGCAGTTCTTC
V: TRBV28; J: TRBJ2-4; D: TRBD1; size: once; CDR3: CASSFPGQGRNIQYF; DNA: TGTGCCAGCAGTTTCCCCGGACAGGGAAGAAACATTCAGTACTTC
V: TRBV5-1; J: TRBJ1-6; D: -; size: -; CDR3: CASRKGQGSPLHF; DNA: TGCGCCAGCAGAAAGGGGCAAGGCTCACCCCTCCACTTT
V: TRBV20-1; J: TRBJ2-3; D: TRBD1; size: -; CDR3: CSARTGDSTDTQYF; DNA: TGCAGTGCTCGGACAGGGGACAGCACAGATACGCAGTATTTT
V: TRBV29-1; J: TRBJ1-2; D: -; size: -; CDR3: CSVGQSRGYTF; DNA: TGCAGCGTTGGGCAGTCAAGAGGCTACACCTTC
V: TRBV20-1; J: TRBJ2-5; D: TRBD1; size: -; CDR3: CSAPDRDETQYF; DNA: TGCAGTGCTCCGGACAGGGACGAGACCCAGTACTTC
V: TRBV20-1; J: TRBJ2-7; D: -; size: -; CDR3: CSAREPGPHYEQYF; DNA: TGCAGTGCTAGAGAGCCGGGACCTCACTACGAGCAGTACTTC
V: TRBV28; J: TRBJ2-5; D: -; size: -; CDR3: CASTLPGSQTQYF; DNA: TGTGCCAGCACCCTCCCCGGGTCGCAGACCCAGTACTTC
V: TRBV29-1; J: TRBJ1-1; D: -; size: -; CDR3: CSISGDTEAFF; DNA: TGCAGCATAAGTGGGGACACTGAAGCTTTCTTT
V: TRBV10-3; J: TRBJ2-1; D: TRBD1; size: -; CDR3: CAIREKDRDLSRQFF; DNA: TGTGCCATCAGAGAGAAGGACAGGGACTTAAGTAGGCAGTTCTTC
V: TRBV15; J: TRBJ2-7; D: -; size: -; CDR3: CATSDERTRGTEQYF; DNA: TGTGCCACCAGCGACGAACGGACAAGGGGTACCGAGCAGTACTTC
V: TRBV7-9; J: TRBJ1-2; D: TRBD1; size: once; CDR3: CASGKGDSNYGYTF; DNA: TGTGCCAGCGGTAAGGGGGACAGCAACTATGGCTACACCTTC
V: TRBV3-1; J: TRBJ2-7; D: -; size: many; CDR3: CASSLHLGHFYEQYF; DNA: TGTGCCAGCAGCCTACACCTGGGACACTTCTACGAGCAGTACTTC
V: TRBV28; J: TRBJ2-4; D: -; size: -; CDR3: CASRPRAKNIQYF; DNA: TGTGCCAGCCGCCCGAGAGCCAAAAACATTCAGTACTTC
V: TRBV29-1; J: TRBJ2-5; D: -; size: -; CDR3: CSVEGGRTNQGTQYF; DNA: TGCAGCGTTGAGGGGGGCCGAACCAACCAAGGGACCCAGTACTTC
V: TRBV5-1; J: TRBJ2-1; D: TRBD1; size: -; CDR3: CASSLTGQGGQAYNEQFF; DNA: TGCGCCAGCAGCTTGACTGGACAGGGAGGTCAAGCATACAATGAGCAGTTCTTC
V: TRBV12-3/TRBV12-4; J: TRBJ2-7; D: -; size: -; CDR3: CASTPGAGEQYF; DNA: TGTGCCAGCACCCCGGGGGCGGGGGAGCAGTACTTC
V: TRBV28; J: TRBJ1-4; D: -; size: -; CDR3: CASSLRWEKLFF; DNA: TGTGCCAGCAGTTTAAGGTGGGAAAAACTGTTTTTT